This T cell receptor (beta chain) comes out of a study of blood T cell repertoires in COVID-19. Turning to the study itself: The United States, Italy and Spain were the sources of the acute and convalescent COVID-19 samples.

Authors' methods: Quantification of nucleated cells was approximated via reference gene primer amplification. The data were produced by immunoSEQ multiplex PCR, yet TCRdb's version contains in-frame clones alone and is incomplete. The DNA was the basis for D and trimming; V, J and clone size are from that table. Of some 88,000 clones detected, roughly 87% appear once; the ten largest clones hold 3.8%. This TCR was sampled from a man aged 55 to 70 with acute or convalescent COVID-19. Sequencing was carried out using peripheral blood.

CDR3 protein: CASSQELFREQYF. The CDR3, as DNA: TGTGCCAGCAGCCAAGAACTTTTTAGAGAGCAGTACTTC. The chain recombines TRBV3-1 (or the pseudogene TRBV3-2) with TRBJ2-7; the D is unclear. The CDR3 sequence is 13 residues long. Trimming left V 0 bases short and J 7 bases short, with 10 bases between. CDR1 and CDR2 (germline): LGHDT, YNNKEL (reference sequence).